This record looks at one TCR beta chain sequence and its context. The antigen remains undetermined. The germline CDR1 and CDR2 sequences are LNHDA and SQIVND (reference sequence). The CDR3 covers 14 residues. Trimming left V 8 bases short and J 10 bases short, with 18 bases between. The entry originates in a study of cytomegalovirus exposure and HLA in healthy donors. PCR used 60 Vbeta primers and 13 Jbeta primers. This table comes from immunoSEQ multiplex PCR, and its TCRdb copy is limited to in-frame clones, with some not included. The sample has some 160,000 clones; 70% to 85% are singletons. General study results and limits: Later, TCR association rates were found to vary by HLA locus, highest for DRB1 and lowest for HLA-C.

Sequencing was carried out using PBMCs. The V call is TRBV19, the J call TRBJ1-6; the D is unclear. This clonotype originated in a man in his fifties in good health and CMV-seropositive. CDR3 nucleotide sequence: TGTGCCAGTTCTCCTTCCTCGTTGAGCTCACCCCTCCACTTT. This translates into CASSPSSLSSPLHF.